This T cell receptor beta chain is drawn from a study of radiotherapy plus CTLA-4 blockade in lung cancer. Overall study findings and caveats: TCR clones originating in tumors grew in number in blood after radiotherapy plus ipilimumab.

Germline assignment: CDR1 SGHDT and CDR2 YYEEEE. J was trimmed by 5 bases and V by 5 bases; bases with no gene match: 9. The CDR3 consists of 15 residues. A word on this clone: Its matching antigen is unknown.

TCRdb keeps only in-frame clones here, not all; method: immunoSEQ multiplex PCR. The data contain about 73,000 clones, more than 75% of them seen just once; the ten biggest clones take up 35% to 45%. V is TRBV5-6 and J is TRBJ2-3, with 9 bases matching TRBD2. The sequencing used peripheral blood, collected from a patient treated with radiotherapy plus ipilimumab. The source of this sequence is a human donor with non-small cell lung cancer that progressed on radiotherapy plus ipilimumab. As DNA, the CDR3 is TGTGCCAGCAGACTCCCGGGACTAGCCCAAGATACGCAGTATTTT. This translates into CASRLPGLAQDTQYF.